Shown below are 5 T cell receptor beta chains from a single sample sequenced in a study of OX40 agonist ivuxolimab in advanced cancers. Only in-frame clones appear in the TCRdb table, and some are missing; sequencing was by immunoSEQ multiplex PCR. The data contain 60,000 to 100,000 clones, about nine tenths of them singletons. Source: CD4+ or CD8+ T cells sorted from blood, taken in a trial of the OX40 agonist ivuxolimab. The receptor set was obtained from an adult with an advanced solid tumor such as melanoma, head and neck, liver or kidney cancer.

The chain recombines TRBV10-3 with TRBJ1-3, with 9 bases aligning to TRBD1. Germline lookup yields CDR1 ENHRY and CDR2 SYGVKD. CDR3 length: 14 amino acids. V was pared by 11 bases and J by 2 bases, with 7 bases of the junction left unmatched. The CDR3 reads CAVRQGDTGNTIYF. The CDR3 bases are TGTGCCGTTCGACAGGGGGATACTGGAAACACCATATATTTT.

J is TRBJ1-3 and V is TRBV27; 8 positions agree with TRBD1. With V trimmed by 4 bases and J by 0 bases, 5 bases remained unmatched. Germline V CDR1 and CDR2: MNHEY, SMNVEV (reference sequence). The CDR3 sequence is 16 residues long. CDR3 coding DNA: TGTGCCAGCAGTTCTGGGACAGGCCTCTCTGGAAACACCATATATTTT. It encodes CASSSGTGLSGNTIYF.

The chain carries TRBV11-2 and TRBJ2-7; D gene ambiguous. Trimming shortened V by 5 bases and J by 3 bases, and 8 bases separated the two germline ends. This CDR3 has 12 residues. Germline loops: CDR1 SGHAT, CDR2 FQNNGV. CDR3 DNA sequence: TGTGCCAGCAGCCCCCTCCTCTACGAGCAGTACTTC. Amino acid sequence: CASSPLLYEQYF.

V is TRBV6-4 and J is TRBJ2-1, with D perhaps TRBD1 (6 bases). V was cut by 4 bases and J by 4 bases, with 8 bases left in between. This CDR3 spans 13 amino acids. Germline CDR1 and CDR2: MRHNA and SNTAGT. The CDR3: CASSAGTYNEQFF. For the CDR3, the DNA is TGTGCCAGCAGTGCCGGGACATACAATGAGCAGTTCTTC.

Within the sample, this clone is medium-sized (0.01 to 0.1%). J is TRBJ1-5 and V is TRBV15, with D perhaps TRBD1 (5 bases). Germline loops: CDR1 LNHNV, CDR2 YYDKDF (reference sequence). The CDR3 has 16 residues. Between the trimmed V and J ends, which lost 3 bases and 6 bases, there was a span of 18 bases. For the CDR3, the DNA is TGTGCCACCAGCAGGACCGGGGACCTTGGCGGTCAGCCCCAGCATTTT. Translation: CATSRTGDLGGQPQHF. Complete variable domain (other parts from reference TRBV15 and TRBJ1-5): DAMVIQNPRYQVTQFGKPVTLSCSQTLNHNVMYWYQQKSSQAPKLLFHYYDKDFNNEADTPDNFQSRRPNTSFCFLDIRSPGLGDTAMYLCATSRTGDLGGQPQHFGDGTRLSIL.